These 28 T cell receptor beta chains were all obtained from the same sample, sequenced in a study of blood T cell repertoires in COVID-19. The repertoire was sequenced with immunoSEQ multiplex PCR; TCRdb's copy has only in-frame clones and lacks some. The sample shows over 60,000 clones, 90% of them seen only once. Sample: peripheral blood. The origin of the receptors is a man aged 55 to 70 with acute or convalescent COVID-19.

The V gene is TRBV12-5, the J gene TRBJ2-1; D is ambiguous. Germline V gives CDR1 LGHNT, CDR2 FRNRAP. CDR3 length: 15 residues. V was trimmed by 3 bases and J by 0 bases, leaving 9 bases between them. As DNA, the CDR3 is TGTGCTAGTGGTTTCGAGATCCTCTCCTACAATGAGCAGTTCTTC. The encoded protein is CASGFEILSYNEQFF.

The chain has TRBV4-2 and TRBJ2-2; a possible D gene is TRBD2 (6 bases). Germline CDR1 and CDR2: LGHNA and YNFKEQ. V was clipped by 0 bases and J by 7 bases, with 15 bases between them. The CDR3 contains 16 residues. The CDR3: CASSQDGQGGSGELFF. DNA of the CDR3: TGTGCCAGCAGCCAAGATGGCCAGGGAGGCAGCGGGGAGCTGTTTTTT.

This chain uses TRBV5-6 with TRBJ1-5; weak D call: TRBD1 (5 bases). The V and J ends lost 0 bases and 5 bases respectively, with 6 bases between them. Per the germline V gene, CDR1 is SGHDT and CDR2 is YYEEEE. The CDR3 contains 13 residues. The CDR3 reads CASSLVGDQPQHF. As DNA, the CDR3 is TGTGCCAGCAGCTTGGTAGGGGATCAGCCCCAGCATTTT.

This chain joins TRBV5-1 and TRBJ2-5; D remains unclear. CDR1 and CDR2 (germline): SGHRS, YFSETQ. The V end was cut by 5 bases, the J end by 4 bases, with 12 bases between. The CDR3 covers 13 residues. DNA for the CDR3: TGCGCCAGCAGTACCCGACAACCAGAGACCCAGTACTTC. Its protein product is CASSTRQPETQYF.

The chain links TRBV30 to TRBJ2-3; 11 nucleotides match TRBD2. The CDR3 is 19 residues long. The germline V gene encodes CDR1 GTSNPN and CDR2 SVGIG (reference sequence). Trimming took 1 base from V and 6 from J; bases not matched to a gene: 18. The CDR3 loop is CAWSGRSAIAGGPRDTQYF. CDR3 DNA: TGTGCCTGGAGTGGCCGCTCCGCGATAGCGGGGGGGCCGCGGGATACGCAGTATTTT.

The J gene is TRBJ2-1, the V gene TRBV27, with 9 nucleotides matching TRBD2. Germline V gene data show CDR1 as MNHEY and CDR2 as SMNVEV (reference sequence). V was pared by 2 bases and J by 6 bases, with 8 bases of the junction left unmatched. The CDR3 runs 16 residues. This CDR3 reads CASSLRGGGVSNEQFF. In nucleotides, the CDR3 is TGTGCCAGCAGTTTACGGGGCGGGGGGGTTTCCAATGAGCAGTTCTTC.

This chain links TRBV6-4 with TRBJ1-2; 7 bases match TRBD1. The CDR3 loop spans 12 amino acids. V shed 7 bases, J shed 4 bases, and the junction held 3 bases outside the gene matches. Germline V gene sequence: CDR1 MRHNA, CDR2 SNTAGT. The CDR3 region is CASKGQVYGYTF. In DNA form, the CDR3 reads TGTGCCAGCAAAGGACAGGTCTATGGCTACACCTTC.

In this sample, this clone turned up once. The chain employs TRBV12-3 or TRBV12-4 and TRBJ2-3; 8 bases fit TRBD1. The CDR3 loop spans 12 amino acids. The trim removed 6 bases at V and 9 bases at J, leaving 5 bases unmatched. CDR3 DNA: TGTGCCAGCAGCTATACAGGGGGAACGCAGTATTTT. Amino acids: CASSYTGGTQYF.

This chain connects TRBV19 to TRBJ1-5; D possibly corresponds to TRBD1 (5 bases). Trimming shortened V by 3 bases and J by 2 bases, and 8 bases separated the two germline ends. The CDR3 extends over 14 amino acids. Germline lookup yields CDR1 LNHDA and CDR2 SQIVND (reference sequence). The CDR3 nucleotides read TGTGCCAGTAGTATCTCACAGGGCAATCAGCCCCAGCATTTT. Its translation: CASSISQGNQPQHF.

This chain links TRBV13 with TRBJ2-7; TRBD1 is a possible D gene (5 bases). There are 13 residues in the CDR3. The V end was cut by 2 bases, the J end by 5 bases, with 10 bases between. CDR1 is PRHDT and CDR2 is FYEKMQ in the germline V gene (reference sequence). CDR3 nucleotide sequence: TGTGCCAGCAGCTTATTGTCAGGGAACGAGCAGTACTTC. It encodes CASSLLSGNEQYF. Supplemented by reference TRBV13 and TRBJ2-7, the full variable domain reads AAGVIQSPRHLIKEKRETATLKCYPIPRHDTVYWYQQGPGQDPQFLISFYEKMQSDKGSIPDRFSAQQFSDYHSELNMSSLELGDSALYFCASSLLSGNEQYFGPGTRLTVT.

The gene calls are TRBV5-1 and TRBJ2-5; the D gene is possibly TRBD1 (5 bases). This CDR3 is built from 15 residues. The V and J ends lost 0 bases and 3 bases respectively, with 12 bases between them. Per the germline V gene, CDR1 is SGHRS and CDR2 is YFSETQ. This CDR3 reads CASSLGGRHEETQYF. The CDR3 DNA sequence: TGCGCCAGCAGCTTGGGGGGCAGACATGAAGAGACCCAGTACTTC.

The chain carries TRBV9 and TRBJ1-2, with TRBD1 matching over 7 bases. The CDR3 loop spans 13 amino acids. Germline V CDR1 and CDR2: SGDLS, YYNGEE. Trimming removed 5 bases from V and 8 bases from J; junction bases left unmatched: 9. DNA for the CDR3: TGTGCCAGCAGTGTGACAGGGAGCTACGGCTACACCTTC. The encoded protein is CASSVTGSYGYTF.

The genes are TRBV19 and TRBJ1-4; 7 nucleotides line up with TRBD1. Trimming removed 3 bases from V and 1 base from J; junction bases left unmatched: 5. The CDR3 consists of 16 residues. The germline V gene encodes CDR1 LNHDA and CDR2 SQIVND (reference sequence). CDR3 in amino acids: CASSIGPGGTNEKLFF. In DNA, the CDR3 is TGTGCCAGTAGTATCGGCCCAGGGGGAACTAATGAAAAACTGTTTTTT.

DNA of the CDR3: TGCGCCAGCAGCTTGGTACAGGGAGATGAAAAACTGTTTTTT. Residues: CASSLVQGDEKLFF. The chain recombines TRBV5-1 with TRBJ1-4; possibly TRBD1 for D (6 bases). This CDR3 is 14 amino acids long. The germline gives CDR1 SGHRS, CDR2 YFSETQ. The V and J ends lost 0 bases and 6 bases respectively, with 9 bases between them.

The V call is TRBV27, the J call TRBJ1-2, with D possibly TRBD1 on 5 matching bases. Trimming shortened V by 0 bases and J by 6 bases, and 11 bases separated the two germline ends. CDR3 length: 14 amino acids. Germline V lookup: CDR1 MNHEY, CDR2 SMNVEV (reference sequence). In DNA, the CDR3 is TGTGCCAGCAGTTTATCGCGGGGGGGGGATGGCTACACCTTC. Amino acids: CASSLSRGGDGYTF.

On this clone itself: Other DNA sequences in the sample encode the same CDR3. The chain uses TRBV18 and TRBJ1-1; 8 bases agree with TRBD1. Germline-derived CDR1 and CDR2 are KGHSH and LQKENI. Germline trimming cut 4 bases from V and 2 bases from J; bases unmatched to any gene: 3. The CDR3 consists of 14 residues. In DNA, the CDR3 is TGTGCCAGCTCACAGGACAGGGCTAACACTGAAGCTTTCTTT. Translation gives CASSQDRANTEAFF.

The CDR3 nucleotides read TGTGCCAGCAATAACGGCGGGGGACCAGATACGCAGTATTTT. Residues: CASNNGGGPDTQYF. The chain couples TRBV2 to TRBJ2-3; 7 positions agree with TRBD2. The CDR3 length is 14 residues. The V and J ends lost 7 bases and 4 bases, in that order; junction bases with no gene match: 8. The germline CDR1 and CDR2 sequences are SNHLY and FYNNEI.

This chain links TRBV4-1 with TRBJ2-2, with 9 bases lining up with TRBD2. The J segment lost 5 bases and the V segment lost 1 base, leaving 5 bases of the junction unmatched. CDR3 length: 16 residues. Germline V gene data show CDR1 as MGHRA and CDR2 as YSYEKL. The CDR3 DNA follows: TGCGCCAGCAGCCAAGTCGCGGGGGGGCGGACCGGGGAGCTGTTTTTT. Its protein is CASSQVAGGRTGELFF.

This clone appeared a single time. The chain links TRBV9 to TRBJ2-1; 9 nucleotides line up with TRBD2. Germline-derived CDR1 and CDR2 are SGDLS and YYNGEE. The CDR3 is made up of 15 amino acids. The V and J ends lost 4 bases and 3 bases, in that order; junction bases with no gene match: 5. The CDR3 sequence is CASSSRLADYNEQFF. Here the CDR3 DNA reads TGTGCCAGCAGCTCTAGACTAGCGGACTACAATGAGCAGTTCTTC.

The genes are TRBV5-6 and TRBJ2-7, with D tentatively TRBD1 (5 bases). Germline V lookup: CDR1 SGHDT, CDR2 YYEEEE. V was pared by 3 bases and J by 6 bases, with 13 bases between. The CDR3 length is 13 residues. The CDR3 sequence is CASSWIQGREQYF. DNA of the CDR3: TGTGCCAGCAGCTGGATCCAGGGTCGCGAGCAGTACTTC.

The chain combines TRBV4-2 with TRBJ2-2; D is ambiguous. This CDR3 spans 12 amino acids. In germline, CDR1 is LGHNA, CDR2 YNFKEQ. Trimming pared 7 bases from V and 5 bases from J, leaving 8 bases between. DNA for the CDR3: TGTGCCAGCACGGGCAATACCGGGGAGCTGTTTTTT. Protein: CASTGNTGELFF.

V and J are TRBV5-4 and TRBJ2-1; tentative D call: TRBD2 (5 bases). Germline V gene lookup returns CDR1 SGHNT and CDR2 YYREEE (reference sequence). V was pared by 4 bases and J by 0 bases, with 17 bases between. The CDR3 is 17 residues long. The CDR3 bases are TGTGCCAGCAGCCCTAAGACGGACTTCCGCTCCTACAATGAGCAGTTCTTC. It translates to CASSPKTDFRSYNEQFF.

The CDR3 loop reads CASSPGLPNTEAFF. The CDR3 region has the DNA TGCGCCAGCAGCCCGGGACTGCCGAACACTGAAGCTTTCTTT. The V gene is TRBV5-1, the J gene TRBJ1-1; D possibly corresponds to TRBD1 (5 bases). Germline V gives CDR1 SGHRS, CDR2 YFSETQ. V was clipped by 4 bases and J by 1 base, with 11 bases between them. The CDR3 length is 14 residues.

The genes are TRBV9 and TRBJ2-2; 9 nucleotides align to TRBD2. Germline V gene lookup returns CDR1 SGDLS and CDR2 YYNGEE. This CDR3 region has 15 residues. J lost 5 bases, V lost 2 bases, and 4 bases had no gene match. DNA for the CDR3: TGTGCCAGCAGCGTTGCTAGCGGGGTTACCGGGGAGCTGTTTTTT. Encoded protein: CASSVASGVTGELFF.

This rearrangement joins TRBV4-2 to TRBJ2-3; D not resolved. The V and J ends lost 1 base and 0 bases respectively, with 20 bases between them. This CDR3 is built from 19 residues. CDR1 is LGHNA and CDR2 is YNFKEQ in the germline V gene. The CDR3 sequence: CASSQGAYRWMLSTDTQYF. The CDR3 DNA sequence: TGTGCCAGCAGCCAAGGGGCCTATCGTTGGATGTTGAGCACAGATACGCAGTATTTT.

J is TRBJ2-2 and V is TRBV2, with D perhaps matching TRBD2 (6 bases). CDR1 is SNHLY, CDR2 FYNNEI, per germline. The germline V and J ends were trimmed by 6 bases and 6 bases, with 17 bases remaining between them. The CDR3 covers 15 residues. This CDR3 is CASSQTSVVAGELFF. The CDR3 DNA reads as TGTGCCAGCAGCCAGACTAGTGTAGTAGCCGGGGAGCTGTTTTTT.

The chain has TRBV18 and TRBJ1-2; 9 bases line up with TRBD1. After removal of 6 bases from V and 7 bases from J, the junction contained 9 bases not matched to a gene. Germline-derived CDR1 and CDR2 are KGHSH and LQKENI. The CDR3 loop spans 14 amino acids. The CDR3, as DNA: TGTGCCAGCTCGCCGGGACAGGGAAAGGGTGGCTACACCTTC. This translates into CASSPGQGKGGYTF.

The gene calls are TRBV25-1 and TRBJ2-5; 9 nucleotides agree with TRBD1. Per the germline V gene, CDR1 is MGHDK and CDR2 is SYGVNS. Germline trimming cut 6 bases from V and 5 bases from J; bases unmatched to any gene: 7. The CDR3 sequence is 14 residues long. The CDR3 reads CASRRTGEMETQYF. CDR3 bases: TGTGCCAGCAGACGGACAGGGGAAATGGAGACCCAGTACTTC. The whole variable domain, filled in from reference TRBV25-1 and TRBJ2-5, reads EADIYQTPRYLVIGTGKKITLECSQTMGHDKMYWYQQDPGMELHLIHYSYGVNSTEKGDLSSESTVSRIRTEHFPLTLESARPSHTSQYLCASRRTGEMETQYFGPGTRLLVL.